The 18 T cell receptor beta chains reported below all come from one sample, sequenced in a study of cytomegalovirus exposure and HLA in healthy donors. The PCR was carried out with 60 Vbeta primers and 13 Jbeta primers. Measured with immunoSEQ multiplex PCR; TCRdb has only the in-frame clones, and not every one. The sample includes around 230,000 clones, 82% seen only once; the top ten take 6%. Sequencing input: PBMCs. Receptor source: a man aged 35 to 55 in good health and CMV-seropositive.

This chain links TRBV19 with TRBJ2-1, with D perhaps TRBD2 (6 bases). Per the germline V gene, CDR1 is LNHDA and CDR2 is SQIVND (reference sequence). This CDR3 spans 13 amino acids. The V and J ends lost 8 bases and 1 base respectively, with 9 bases between them. The CDR3 is CASAGRSYNEQFF. The CDR3 DNA reads as TGTGCCAGTGCGGGACGGTCCTACAATGAGCAGTTCTTC.

V gene TRBV7-3 combines with J gene TRBJ1-5; 11 bases match TRBD1. The CDR3 has 15 residues. The germline gives CDR1 SGHTA, CDR2 FQGTGA. Trimming cost V 5 bases and J 7 bases; bases outside gene matches: 7. The CDR3 is CASSETGTGGQPQHF. The CDR3 region has the DNA TGTGCCAGCAGCGAAACCGGGACAGGGGGACAGCCCCAGCATTTT.

The genes are TRBV18 and TRBJ2-6, with D maybe TRBD1 (6 bases). Germline CDR1 KGHSH, CDR2 LQKENI. This CDR3 has 19 residues. Trimming left V 3 bases short and J 0 bases short, with 18 bases between. CDR3 sequence: CASSPLPRTVNSGANVLTF. The CDR3 bases are TGTGCCAGCTCACCTCTACCGAGGACAGTTAACTCTGGGGCCAACGTCCTGACTTTC.

The chain recombines TRBV30 with TRBJ2-2; D uncertain. CDR1 and CDR2 from the germline V gene are GTSNPN and SVGIG (reference sequence). V was trimmed by 3 bases and J by 7 bases, leaving 9 bases between them. This CDR3 is built from 12 residues. CDR3 protein: CAWRFLGGELFF. In DNA, the CDR3 is TGTGCCTGGAGGTTCCTCGGCGGGGAGCTGTTTTTT.

The chain joins TRBV7-6 to TRBJ2-7; the D gene is possibly TRBD1 (5 bases). There are 13 residues in the CDR3. V lost 5 bases and J lost 1, with 9 bases in between. Germline CDR1 SGHVS, CDR2 FNYEAQ. The CDR3 sequence is CASSTRQSYEQYF. In nucleotides, the CDR3 is TGTGCCAGCAGCACAAGACAGTCCTACGAGCAGTACTTC.

A single count supports this clone. V usage is TRBV25-1 and J usage is TRBJ1-5, with D tentatively TRBD1 (6 bases). There are 15 residues in the CDR3. The germline V gene encodes CDR1 MGHDK and CDR2 SYGVNS. Trimming stripped 3 bases from V and 2 bases from J, with 11 bases between. CDR3 DNA: TGTGCCAGCAGTGACCCCGCAGGGGGCAATCAGCCCCAGCATTTT. Translating gives CASSDPAGGNQPQHF.

The rearrangement uses TRBV10-3 and TRBJ1-5, with D possibly matching TRBD1 (5 bases). Between the trimmed V and J ends, which lost 3 bases and 2 bases, there was a span of 17 bases. CDR1 and CDR2 (germline): ENHRY, SYGVKD. CDR3 length: 17 amino acids. This chain's CDR3 is CAISDPRGEDGNQPQHF. In nucleotides, the CDR3 is TGTGCCATCAGTGATCCTCGAGGGGAGGACGGCAATCAGCCCCAGCATTTT.

The chain is built from TRBV5-5 and TRBJ2-4; 9 bases match TRBD1. This CDR3 spans 14 amino acids. J gave up 8 bases and V 3 bases, and 6 bases lay outside the gene matches. Germline V gene data show CDR1 as SGHKS and CDR2 as YYEKEE (reference sequence). CDR3 DNA sequence: TGTGCCAGCAGCTGGAGGACAGGGGAATACATTCAGTACTTC. Its translation: CASSWRTGEYIQYF.

The chain is built from TRBV9 and TRBJ2-7; 7 bases agree with TRBD1. The CDR3 sequence is 14 residues long. The J segment lost 1 base and the V segment lost 0 bases, leaving 1 base of the junction unmatched. From germline, CDR1 is SGDLS and CDR2 YYNGEE. The CDR3, as DNA: TGTGCCAGCAGCGTAGTGACAGGGTCCTACGAGCAGTACTTC. As protein: CASSVVTGSYEQYF.

The V gene is TRBV7-9, the J gene TRBJ2-1; maybe TRBD2 (5 bases). The germline V gene has CDR1 SEHNR and CDR2 FQNEAQ (reference sequence). The CDR3 runs 12 residues. V was pared by 3 bases and J by 8 bases, with 8 bases between. CDR3 bases: TGTGCCAGCAGCTTCGGGGTCCATGAGCAGTTCTTC. Encoded protein: CASSFGVHEQFF.

This clone was observed a single time. The V gene is TRBV2, the J gene TRBJ1-2, with TRBD1 as a possible D gene (6 bases). The germline gives CDR1 SNHLY, CDR2 FYNNEI. This CDR3 comprises 13 residues. V dropped 6 bases and J dropped 5 bases, with 13 bases sitting between them. The DNA of the CDR3 is TGTGCCAGCAGCGTAGACAGGAGATATGGCTACACCTTC. The encoded protein is CASSVDRRYGYTF.

The chain recombines TRBV5-4 with TRBJ2-1, with TRBD2 matching over 14 bases. V trimming: 1 base; J trimming: 8 bases; junction bases outside the gene matches: 5. Germline CDR1 is SGHNT and CDR2 is YYREEE (reference sequence). The CDR3 extends over 16 amino acids. The CDR3 protein is CASSLLGLAGEHEQFF. The CDR3 coding sequence is TGTGCCAGCAGCTTGTTGGGACTAGCGGGAGAGCATGAGCAGTTCTTC.

In this sample, this clone turned up a few times. The gene calls are TRBV5-1 and TRBJ2-1, with 10 bases lining up with TRBD2. Looked up from germline, CDR1 is SGHRS and CDR2 is YFSETQ. This CDR3 spans 17 amino acids. With 0 bases clipped from V and 0 bases from J, the junction kept 3 bases outside the gene matches. CDR3 protein: CASSLVLAGDSYNEQFF. The CDR3 coding sequence is TGCGCCAGCAGCTTGGTCCTAGCGGGAGACTCCTACAATGAGCAGTTCTTC.

This clone appeared once. The V gene is TRBV9, the J gene TRBJ1-1; D is undetermined. With 0 bases removed from V and 6 bases from J, the gap between germline ends came to 9 bases. Germline lookup yields CDR1 SGDLS and CDR2 YYNGEE. This CDR3 has 13 amino acids. The chain's CDR3 is CASSVGASSEAFF. The CDR3 region has the DNA TGTGCCAGCAGCGTAGGTGCGAGTTCTGAAGCTTTCTTT.

The chain uses TRBV7-9 and TRBJ2-7; 7 nucleotides align to TRBD1. CDR3 length: 14 residues. The germline CDR1 and CDR2 sequences are SEHNR and FQNEAQ (reference sequence). Germline trimming cut 4 bases from V and 7 bases from J; bases unmatched to any gene: 10. The CDR3 DNA reads TGTGCCAGCAGCTCCCCGGGACAGTCTCCGGAGCAGTACGTC. Its translation: CASSSPGQSPEQYV.

The V and J genes are TRBV27 and TRBJ1-3, with a tentative D call TRBD1 (6 bases). CDR3 length: 15 amino acids. Germline CDR1 is MNHEY and CDR2 is SMNVEV (reference sequence). Trimming removed 1 base at V and 4 bases at J, with 11 bases between. CDR3 residues: CASSLWAGEGNTIYF. In nucleotides, the CDR3 is TGTGCCAGCAGTTTATGGGCAGGGGAGGGAAACACCATATATTTT.

This clone occurred once. This rearrangement joins TRBV28 to TRBJ2-1; 9 nucleotides line up with TRBD2. CDR3 length: 16 amino acids. Losses at the gene ends were 3 bases for V and 2 bases for J; bases not matched to a gene: 5. Germline CDR1 reads MDHEN; CDR2 reads SYDVKM. CDR3 region: CASSFRLADTYNEQFF. As DNA, the CDR3 is TGTGCCAGCAGTTTCCGACTAGCGGACACCTACAATGAGCAGTTCTTC.

The chain couples TRBV5-8 to TRBJ1-2; D call uncertain. Germline V gives CDR1 SGHTS, CDR2 YDEGEE. Trimming shortened V by 7 bases and J by 12 bases, and 13 bases separated the two germline ends. The CDR3 covers 10 residues. The CDR3 spells CASSVVFHTF. As DNA, the CDR3 is TGTGCCAGCTCGGTCGTCTTCCACACCTTC.